This T cell receptor beta chain was recorded in a study of T cell responses to AZD1222 COVID-19 vaccine. Study results and caveats: Unmutated variant regions are reportedly the target of nearly half of TCRs that are spike-specific.

V was pared by 2 bases and J by 4 bases, with 5 bases of the junction left unmatched. Looked up from germline, CDR1 is LNHNV and CDR2 is YYDKDF (reference sequence). This CDR3 contains 15 residues. TCRdb's copy holds only in-frame clones and misses some; the assay was immunoSEQ multiplex PCR. The data contain approximately 80,000 clones, 90% of them seen just once; the ten biggest clones take up about 3.5%. As regards this clone: What it recognizes is unknown.

The rearrangement links TRBV15 to TRBJ1-1; TRBD1 agrees at 9 bases. This receptor was identified in an adult who received the AZD1222 COVID-19 vaccine. The starting material was peripheral blood, obtained 28 days after the second AZD1222 dose. CDR3 region: CATSRQGQGTTEAFF. CDR3 bases: TGTGCCACCAGCAGACAAGGACAGGGGACCACTGAAGCTTTCTTT. Variable domain in full (rest from reference TRBV15 and TRBJ1-1): DAMVIQNPRYQVTQFGKPVTLSCSQTLNHNVMYWYQQKSSQAPKLLFHYYDKDFNNEADTPDNFQSRRPNTSFCFLDIRSPGLGDTAMYLCATSRQGQGTTEAFFGQGTRLTVV.